This TCR beta chain appears in the sequencing data of a study of CD8 T cells in Susac syndrome. The ends were cut back, 2 bases at V and 6 bases at J, with 14 bases in the middle. Per the germline V gene, CDR1 is SGHDT and CDR2 is YYEEEE. This CDR3 contains 14 residues. An input of roughly 0.5 to 1 ug of RNA was subjected to reverse transcription using random hexamers. TCRdb independently ran MiXCR on the immunoSEQ multiplex PCR reads; one entry per CDR3 protein. The sample lists 90,000 to 110,000 distinct CDR3 sequences, roughly 95% occurring once. General study results and limits: TCR sequencing and HLA analysis covered a relatively small number of individuals.

Worth noting for this clonotype: The target antigen is unknown.

This chain connects TRBV5-6 to TRBJ1-2; a possible D gene is TRBD1 (5 bases). The sequenced material came from CD4+ T cells from PBMCs. The TCR was taken from a human donor in good health. The CDR3 DNA is TGTGCCAGCAGCTTTATGGGGGAATGGGATGGCTACACCTTC. Its protein product is CASSFMGEWDGYTF.